This is a list of T cell receptor beta chains from one sample in a study of T cell repertoires in cytomegalovirus infection. In TCRdb, the reads were re-called with MiXCR into one record per CDR3 protein. The sample records approximately 70,000 distinct CDR3 sequences, approximately 20% being singletons. What these receptors recognize is not known. Here the sequenced sample was CD8+ T cells from cultured PBMCs, taken from culture after CMV antigen stimulation. The receptors derive from a human donor in good health (CMV status not recorded). Some clones in this sample may be carry-over from other donors' samples. CDR3s include the opening cysteine and the closing phenylalanine or tryptophan. A D gene is named only where the DNA matches it firmly. The size field is filled for only some rows; it gives once, few, many or a size class.

.	TRBV27	TRBJ2-2	13	.	TGTGCCAGCAGTTTCTTGAACACCGGGGAGCTGTTTTTT	CASSFLNTGELFF
TRBD1	TRBV7-9	TRBJ1-1	16	.	TGTGCCAGCAGGGGTCCGACAGGGGAAGAGAACACTGAAGCTTTCTTT	CASRGPTGEENTEAFF
.	TRBV7-8	TRBJ2-3	15	few	TGTGCCAGCAGCTTAGTGTTAAGGACCACAGATACGCAGTATTTT	CASSLVLRTTDTQYF
TRBD1	TRBV11-1	TRBJ1-4	19	.	TGTGCCAGCAGCTTCTGGGTATCCCGGGACAGGGGCTGGAATGAAAAACTGTTTTTT	CASSFWVSRDRGWNEKLFF
.	TRBV7-2	TRBJ2-7	14	few	TGTGCCAGCAGCCTCCGGGACGGTCCCTACGAGCAGTACTTC	CASSLRDGPYEQYF
.	TRBV11-2	TRBJ2-1	15	.	TGTGCCAGCAGCTTACCAGATGGGGTAGGGAATGAGCAGTTCTTC	CASSLPDGVGNEQFF
.	TRBV6-5	TRBJ1-2	13	.	TGTGCCAGCACCAAATCGTTAGGGAATGGCTACACCTTC	CASTKSLGNGYTF
.	TRBV11-1	TRBJ2-4	14	.	TGTGCCAGCAGCTTCCCGGGGGCCGAAAACATTCAGTACTTC	CASSFPGAENIQYF
.	TRBV6-1	TRBJ1-1	13	.	TGTGCCAGCAGTGAAGGGGACAACACTGAAGCTTTCTTT	CASSEGDNTEAFF
TRBD1	TRBV7-6	TRBJ1-5	15	.	TGTGCCAGCAGCTTAGAGACAGGGGGCAATCAGCCCCAGCATTTT	CASSLETGGNQPQHF
TRBD1	TRBV4-1	TRBJ1-2	14	few	TGCGCCAGCAGCCCTCCGGACAGGAACTATGGCTACACCTTC	CASSPPDRNYGYTF
TRBD1	TRBV6-5	TRBJ1-2	13	few	TGTGCCAGCAGTCAGGGGGAGGTGGGTGGCTACACCTTC	CASSQGEVGGYTF
.	TRBV7-2	TRBJ1-4	14	.	TGTGCCAGCAGCTTAGGAATAGGGAAGGAAAAACTGTTTTTT	CASSLGIGKEKLFF
TRBD1	TRBV6-1	TRBJ1-2	14	few	TGTGCCAGCATCGTACAGGGGGACACCCGAGCCTACACCTTC	CASIVQGDTRAYTF
.	TRBV2	TRBJ2-5	16	few	TGTGCCAGCAGTGAAGGGTGGGCGGGGAGTAAAGAGACCCAGTACTTC	CASSEGWAGSKETQYF
.	TRBV7-2	TRBJ1-2	13	.	TGTGCCAGCAGCCCCCCGGGACTGAGAAGCTACACCTTC	CASSPPGLRSYTF
TRBD2	TRBV7-2	TRBJ2-1	17	many	TGTGCCAGCAGCTTAAGCGGGGAGGGCTTCTCCTACAATGAGCAGTTCTTC	CASSLSGEGFSYNEQFF
.	TRBV7-2	TRBJ1-1	20	few	TGTGCCAGCAGCTTAGTCCTGGTAACGGTTACGGGGGCAAGTGACACTGAAGCTTTCTTT	CASSLVLVTVTGASDTEAFF
.	TRBV7-2	TRBJ2-5	15	.	TGTGCCAGCAGCTTAGGGTCCTTTGAGGTTAAGACCCAGTACTTC	CASSLGSFEVKTQYF
.	TRBV19	TRBJ2-5	16	.	TGTGCCAGTAGGGCCGATTTGACGCCCAGAGGAGAGACCCAGTACTTC	CASRADLTPRGETQYF
.	TRBV6-1	TRBJ2-6	11	few	TGTGCCAGCAGTGAAGACCCCGTCCTGACTTTC	CASSEDPVLTF
.	TRBV4-3	TRBJ1-6	19	.	TGCGCCAGCAGCCAAGATTTGAGGACAGAGCAATTCGTGAATTCACCCCTCCACTTT	CASSQDLRTEQFVNSPLHF
.	TRBV12-3/TRBV12-4	TRBJ1-1	15	.	TGTGCCAGCAGTCCAACCGGAAAAATGAACACTGAAGCTTTCTTT	CASSPTGKMNTEAFF
TRBD1	TRBV7-9	TRBJ1-1	13	few	TGTGCCAGCAGCTTACCCGGGACAGCTGAAGCTTTCTTT	CASSLPGTAEAFF
.	TRBV7-9	TRBJ1-3	14	.	TGTGCCAGCACCGAGGACACTCCAGGAAACACCATATATTTT	CASTEDTPGNTIYF
.	TRBV28	TRBJ2-7	15	.	TGTGCCAGCAGTTCCCCGACAGGGAGGTCCTACGAGCAGTACTTC	CASSSPTGRSYEQYF
.	TRBV28	TRBJ2-5	10	.	TGTGCCAGCAGTTTGGAGACCCAGTACTTC	CASSLETQYF
.	TRBV7-9	TRBJ1-1	16	few	TGTGCCAGCAGGGGACCTCTTAAGGATTTGAACACTGAAGCTTTCTTT	CASRGPLKDLNTEAFF
.	TRBV6-5	TRBJ1-1	13	.	TGTGCCAGCAGTTACGAACTGAACACTGAAGCTTTCTTT	CASSYELNTEAFF
TRBD2	TRBV4-2	TRBJ2-2	17	.	TGTGCCAGCAGCCTGACTAGCGGGGGGGCCGACACCGGGGAGCTGTTTTTT	CASSLTSGGADTGELFF
TRBD1	TRBV7-9	TRBJ1-1	15	few	TGTGCCAGCAGCCCTCCTGGACAGGGCTTCCTTGAAGCTTTCTTT	CASSPPGQGFLEAFF
.	TRBV7-2	TRBJ1-3	19	few	TGTGCCAGCAGCCCCAGTCGAGGGGCCAACATTATCGAGGGGAACACCATATATTTT	CASSPSRGANIIEGNTIYF
TRBD1	TRBV7-2	TRBJ2-1	15	.	TGTGCCAGCAGCCAGCCGGGACAGACGTACAATGAGCAGTTCTTC	CASSQPGQTYNEQFF
.	TRBV10-2	TRBJ2-7	12	.	TGCGCCAGCAGTGATCTGGAGGACGAGCAGTACTTC	CASSDLEDEQYF
.	TRBV5-6	TRBJ1-1	14	.	TGTGCCAGCAGCTTGGCCATGGCGAGTTTTGAAGCTTTCTTT	CASSLAMASFEAFF
.	TRBV7-9	TRBJ2-7	16	few	TGTGCCAGCAGCCCTCTAAGATCTGGAGTTACCTACGAGCAGTACTTC	CASSPLRSGVTYEQYF
.	TRBV7-2	TRBJ1-1	16	few	TGTGCCAGCAGCTTAGCGGGGGAGACCCTGAACACTGAAGCTTTCTTT	CASSLAGETLNTEAFF
.	TRBV4-1	TRBJ2-1	14	.	TGCGCCAGCGGTCGGCGCGGGGCCGTTAATGAGCAGTTCTTC	CASGRRGAVNEQFF
.	TRBV7-6	TRBJ2-3	17	many	TGTGCCAGCACCCCTCGCGGTGGCAGCAGGTCCACAGATACGCAGTATTTT	CASTPRGGSRSTDTQYF
.	TRBV7-9	TRBJ1-1	14	few	TGTGCCAGCAGCTGGGGCCAGGGTAGAACTGAAGCTTTCTTT	CASSWGQGRTEAFF
.	TRBV7-9	TRBJ1-2	14	.	TGTGCCAGCAGCTTAGCGCAGACTAACTATGGCTACACCTTC	CASSLAQTNYGYTF
TRBD1	TRBV11-2	TRBJ2-7	16	.	TGTGCCAGCAGCTTAGTAGAGGGGGCGAGCTCCTACGAGCAGTACTTC	CASSLVEGASSYEQYF
TRBD1	TRBV27	TRBJ1-5	16	few	TGTGCCAGCAGGTCTGTACAGGGGTATAGCAATCAGCCCCAGCATTTT	CASRSVQGYSNQPQHF
.	TRBV27	TRBJ2-2	13	.	TGTGCCAGCAGTTGGTCGAACACCGGGGAGCTGTTTTTT	CASSWSNTGELFF
.	TRBV12-3/TRBV12-4	TRBJ1-1	14	.	TGTGCCAGCAGTTTAGGGGGGGCAGGCACTGAAGCTTTCTTT	CASSLGGAGTEAFF
.	TRBV27	TRBJ1-3	15	.	TGTGCCAGCAGTTTATCGGAGGGTTCCGGAAACACCATATATTTT	CASSLSEGSGNTIYF
.	TRBV14	TRBJ2-7	13	few	TGTGCCAGCAGCCAAGCCAATAGGGGCGAGCAGTACTTC	CASSQANRGEQYF
TRBD1	TRBV7-8	TRBJ2-1	16	many	TGTGCCAGCAGCCCAGGACAGGGGGCCGACTACAATGAGCAGTTCTTC	CASSPGQGADYNEQFF
TRBD2	TRBV27	TRBJ2-7	15	.	TGTGCCAGCAGTCTCGGTAGCGGGGGGCCCTACGAGCAGTACTTC	CASSLGSGGPYEQYF
TRBD1	TRBV7-8	TRBJ1-4	16	.	TGTGCCAGCAGTCCCCGGACAGGGAGTTTCGAAGAAAAACTGTTTTTT	CASSPRTGSFEEKLFF
.	TRBV7-3	TRBJ2-2	14	.	TGTGCCAGCAGCCCCCCCTCTGACACCGGGGAGCTGTTTTTT	CASSPPSDTGELFF